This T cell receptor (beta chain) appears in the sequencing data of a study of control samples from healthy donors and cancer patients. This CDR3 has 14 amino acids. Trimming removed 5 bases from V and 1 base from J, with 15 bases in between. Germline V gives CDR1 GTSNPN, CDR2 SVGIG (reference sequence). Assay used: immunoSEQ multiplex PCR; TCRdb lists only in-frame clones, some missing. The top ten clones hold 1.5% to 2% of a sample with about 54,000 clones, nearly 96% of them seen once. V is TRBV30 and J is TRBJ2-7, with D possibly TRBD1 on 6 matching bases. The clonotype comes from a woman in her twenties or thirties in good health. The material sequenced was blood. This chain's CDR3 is CAWGDRKGSYEQYF. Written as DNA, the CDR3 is TGTGCCTGGGGAGACAGGAAAGGGTCCTACGAGCAGTACTTC.